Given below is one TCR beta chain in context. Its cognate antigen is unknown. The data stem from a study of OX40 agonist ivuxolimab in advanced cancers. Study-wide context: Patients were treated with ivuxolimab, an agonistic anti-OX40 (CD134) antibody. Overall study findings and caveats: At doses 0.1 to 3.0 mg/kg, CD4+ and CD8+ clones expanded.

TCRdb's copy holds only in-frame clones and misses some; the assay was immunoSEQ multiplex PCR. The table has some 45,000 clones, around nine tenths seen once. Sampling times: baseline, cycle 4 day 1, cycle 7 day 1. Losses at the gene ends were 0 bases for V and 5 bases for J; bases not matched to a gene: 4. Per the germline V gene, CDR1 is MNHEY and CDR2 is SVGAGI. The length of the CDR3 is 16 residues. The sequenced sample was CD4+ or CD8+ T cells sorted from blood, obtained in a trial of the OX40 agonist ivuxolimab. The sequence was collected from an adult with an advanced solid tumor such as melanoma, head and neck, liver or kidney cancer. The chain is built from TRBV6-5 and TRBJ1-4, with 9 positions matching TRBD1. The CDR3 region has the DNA TGTGCCAGCAGTTACTCACCGGGACAGGGAAATGAAAAACTGTTTTTT. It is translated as CASSYSPGQGNEKLFF.